One T cell receptor (beta chain) is described in this entry. The target antigen is unknown. This specimen belongs to a study of shared clonotypes between healthy human individuals. The CDR3 sequence is 15 residues long. Germline V gene data show CDR1 as MNHEY and CDR2 as SVGAGI. V trimming: 2 bases; J trimming: 1 base; junction bases outside the gene matches: 4. Profiled with immunoSEQ multiplex PCR; TCRdb holds only in-frame clones, not every one. The top ten hold 0.25% to 0.35% of the sample, which has some 380,000 clones, roughly 96% seen once. General observations from the study: Estimated clonotype richness was generally higher in naive than memory subsets.

The sequenced material came from memory CD8+ T cells sorted from blood. Subset in this sample: CD45RO+ cells pooled with CCR7-negative TemRA cells. The V call is TRBV6-5, the J call TRBJ2-7; 8 nucleotides align to TRBD2. The TCR sequence derives from a man aged 25 to 40 in good health. The chain's CDR3 is CASSYRQRGSYEQYF. CDR3 DNA sequence: TGTGCCAGCAGTTACCGCCAGCGGGGGTCCTACGAGCAGTACTTC.